A selection of T cell receptor beta chains follows, all from one sample in a study of cytomegalovirus exposure and HLA in healthy donors. Sequenced by immunoSEQ multiplex PCR; TCRdb stores in-frame clones only, minus some. The sample shows tens of thousands of clones, roughly 97% of them seen only once. The material sequenced was PBMCs. These receptors all stem from a man in his late teens or twenties in good health and CMV-seronegative. Both conserved end residues are part of each CDR3. A D gene is named only where the DNA matches it firmly. Expanded clones are given a class, and other clones once, few, many or no size at all.

j_call clone_size d_call v_call cdr3_nt cdr3_aa
TRBJ1-2 NA NA TRBV29-1 TGCAGCGTTGAAATAACAGTTGGTTCTGGCTACACCTTC CSVEITVGSGYTF
TRBJ2-3 NA TRBD2 TRBV9 TGTGCCAGCAGCGAGGGAGGGAGCACAGATACGCAGTATTTT CASSEGGSTDTQYF
TRBJ2-7 NA TRBD1 TRBV28 TGTGCCAGCAGAAGACCCGGGACAGGGCGGGACGAGCAGTACTTC CASRRPGTGRDEQYF
TRBJ2-5 once TRBD1 TRBV6-1 TGTGCCAGCAGTGACCGGGACAGGGGGGAGACCCAGTACTTC CASSDRDRGETQYF
TRBJ2-5 NA TRBD1 TRBV28 TGTGCCAGCAGTCTCGAGGACAGGTATGGGGAGACCCAGTACTTC CASSLEDRYGETQYF
TRBJ2-2 once TRBD1 TRBV19 TGTGCCAGTAGTATAGTTGGGACAGACACCGGGGAGCTGTTTTTT CASSIVGTDTGELFF
TRBJ1-6 NA NA TRBV28 TGTGCCAGCAGTTGGGCAGGCCAAACCCAATCCTATAATTCACCCCTCCACTTT CASSWAGQTQSYNSPLHF
TRBJ2-1 NA TRBD1 TRBV5-1 TGCGCCAGCAGTCGACAGGGTTCGAATGAGCAGTTCTTC CASSRQGSNEQFF
TRBJ2-3 NA TRBD1 TRBV7-3 TGTGCCAGCAGCCCCCAGACAGGGGGCGGGACAGATACGCAGTATTTT CASSPQTGGGTDTQYF
TRBJ2-1 NA TRBD1 TRBV4-2 TGTGCCAGCAGCCAAGATTGGGACAGGGGGCGCAATGAGCAGTTCTTC CASSQDWDRGRNEQFF
TRBJ2-5 NA NA TRBV9 TGTGCCAGCACCCTAGGGGGAACTTACCAAGAGACCCAGTACTTC CASTLGGTYQETQYF
TRBJ2-7 NA TRBD2 TRBV11-3 TGTGCCAGCAGCTTAAATAGGTGGCTAGCGGGAGATCGCGCCTCCCACGAGCAGTACTTC CASSLNRWLAGDRASHEQYF
TRBJ2-1 NA NA TRBV4-2 TGTGCCAGCAGCCAAGATCGGGGCGGGATCTACAATGAGCAGTTCTTC CASSQDRGGIYNEQFF
TRBJ2-1 NA TRBD2 TRBV19 TGTGCCAGTAGTACTTATGGACTAGCGGGACAATACAATGAGCAGTTCTTC CASSTYGLAGQYNEQFF
TRBJ2-3 NA TRBD1 TRBV28 TGTGCCAGCAGTTCGGGACAGGTTTTTCATCGGCAGTATTTT CASSSGQVFHRQYF
TRBJ1-5 NA NA TRBV19 TGTGCCAGTATTGTGGAGCGGGGGGCTCCTCAGCCCCAGCATTTT CASIVERGAPQPQHF
TRBJ1-4 NA TRBD1 TRBV25-1 TGTGCCAGCAGGCACAGGGGAGGCGAAAAACTGTTTTTT CASRHRGGEKLFF
TRBJ1-1 once TRBD1 TRBV11-2 TGTGCCAGCAGCTCCGGACAGGGAAGGTCTGAAGCTTTCTTT CASSSGQGRSEAFF
TRBJ1-1 NA TRBD1 TRBV7-6 TGTGCCAGCAGCCAAGGACAGGGATTGAGGGCTTTCTTT CASSQGQGLRAFF
TRBJ2-3 NA NA TRBV18 TGTGCCAGCTCACCAACCCAGGCCTCTAGCACAGATACGCAGTATTTT CASSPTQASSTDTQYF
TRBJ1-5 once NA TRBV19 TGTGCCAGTACGCCAGGGCTCCACCAGCCCCAGCATTTT CASTPGLHQPQHF
TRBJ1-2 NA NA TRBV19 TGTGCCAGTAGACAGGAAGCTAACTATGGCTACACCTTC CASRQEANYGYTF
TRBJ1-1 NA NA TRBV10-3 TGTGCCATCAGTGAGTTCGGGTCGGGGGGAGCTTTCTTT CAISEFGSGGAFF
TRBJ2-7 NA NA TRBV5-4 TGTGCCAGCACCTTGGAGAGGGAATCCTACGAGCAGTACTTC CASTLERESYEQYF
TRBJ2-7 NA TRBD1 TRBV18 TGTGCCAGCTCACCACTACATGGGGCCGGCAGGGGGCCCCTTTACGAGCAGTACTTC CASSPLHGAGRGPLYEQYF
TRBJ1-2 NA NA TRBV2 TGTGCCAGCAGTGGGAGTCTAGGCGGCTACACCTTC CASSGSLGGYTF
TRBJ1-1 NA NA TRBV18 TGTGCCAGCTCAAGGGGGAGTCATGAAGCTTTCTTT CASSRGSHEAFF
TRBJ2-7 once NA TRBV6-5 TGTGCCAGCACCCAGCAAGAGGGTTGGAACGAGCAGTACTTC CASTQQEGWNEQYF
TRBJ2-7 NA NA TRBV6-1 TGTGCCAGCAGTGTAGGTGACATCCTCTACGAGCAGTACTTC CASSVGDILYEQYF
TRBJ1-2 NA NA TRBV7-9 TGTGCCAGCAGCGGCGGGGGATATGGCTACACCTTC CASSGGGYGYTF
TRBJ2-1 NA TRBD1 TRBV10-1 TGCGCCAGCAGTATTTCGGTCGGACAGGGGAATGAGCAGTTCTTC CASSISVGQGNEQFF
TRBJ1-1 NA NA TRBV28 TGTGCCAGCACCTTAGCCGGCACTGAAGCTTTCTTT CASTLAGTEAFF
TRBJ2-6 NA NA TRBV21-1 TGTGCCAGCAGCACTAGGTTCGCTGGGGCCAACGTCCTGACTTTC CASSTRFAGANVLTF
TRBJ1-2 few NA TRBV4-2 TGTGCCAGCAGCCAGATCCAAAGTCGTACTAGCAACTATGGCTACACCTTC CASSQIQSRTSNYGYTF
TRBJ1-5 NA NA TRBV19 TGTGCCAGTAGTAACTCCCCACGAGACAATCAGCCCCAGCATTTT CASSNSPRDNQPQHF
TRBJ2-7 NA NA TRBV13 TGTGCCAGCAGCTTAGGGCTAGCCACCTACGAGCAGTACTTC CASSLGLATYEQYF
TRBJ1-2 NA TRBD1 TRBV5-1 TGCGCCAGCAGCCCCACTCTCAGGGGGTTAGCTAACTATGGCTACACCTTC CASSPTLRGLANYGYTF
TRBJ1-2 NA NA TRBV6-5 TGTGCCAGCAGTGGTTACAGTAACTATGGCTACACCTTC CASSGYSNYGYTF
TRBJ2-5 NA TRBD2 TRBV5-1 TGCGCCAGCAGCTTGGACTTTAGCGGGAGAGTGGAGACCCAGTACTTC CASSLDFSGRVETQYF
TRBJ2-7 NA TRBD1 TRBV28 TGTGCCAGCAGATTGGACAGGGGTTCCTACGAGCAGTACTTC CASRLDRGSYEQYF
TRBJ1-1 NA NA TRBV30 TGTGCCTGGGGGCCCCGCGGGGTAGACACTGAAGCTTTCTTT CAWGPRGVDTEAFF
TRBJ2-1 NA TRBD2 TRBV5-4 TGTGCCAGCAGCTCCCGAATGACTAGCGGGAGGGTTAATGAGCAGTTCTTC CASSSRMTSGRVNEQFF
TRBJ1-5 NA NA TRBV6-1 TGTGCCAGCAGTGAAGTAGAGGGTTCTCAGCCCCAGCATTTT CASSEVEGSQPQHF
TRBJ2-5 NA NA TRBV7-8 TGTGCCAGCAGCTCGGGACTTAAAGGGCGGGAGACCCAGTACTTC CASSSGLKGRETQYF
TRBJ1-2 NA TRBD1 TRBV4-1 TGCGCCAGCAGCCAAGAAGACAGGGGATACTATGGCTACACCTTC CASSQEDRGYYGYTF
TRBJ2-7 NA TRBD1 TRBV9 TGTGCCAGCAGCGTAGGGGACAGCTCCTACGAGCAGTACTTC CASSVGDSSYEQYF
TRBJ2-7 NA TRBD2 TRBV19 TGTGCCAGTAGTACTAGCGGGAGCTCCTACGAGCAGTACTTC CASSTSGSSYEQYF
TRBJ2-5 NA TRBD2 TRBV4-2 TGTGCCAGCAGCCAAGGTAGCGGGAGAGTAGAGACCCAGTACTTC CASSQGSGRVETQYF
TRBJ2-5 NA NA TRBV7-9 TGTGCCAGCAGCTTTGGGAGTACTCAAGAGACCCAGTACTTC CASSFGSTQETQYF
TRBJ2-1 NA TRBD2 TRBV19 TGTGCCAGTAATAGCGGGAGGTTCGCCTACAATGAGCAGTTCTTC CASNSGRFAYNEQFF
TRBJ2-5 NA NA TRBV7-9 TGTGCCAGCAGCAAACAGGGACAAGAGACCCAGTACTTC CASSKQGQETQYF
TRBJ1-3 NA NA TRBV9 TGTGCCAGCAGCCCTTCACTCTCTGGAAACACCATATATTTT CASSPSLSGNTIYF
TRBJ1-1 NA NA TRBV29-1 TGCAGCGTCGGGTCTTTCGACACTGAAGCTTTCTTT CSVGSFDTEAFF
TRBJ2-5 NA NA TRBV19 TGTGCCAGTAGTTTCCGTTTACGGGTGGAGACCCAGTACTTC CASSFRLRVETQYF
TRBJ2-3 NA TRBD1 TRBV4-1 TGCGCCAGCAGCCAGGGGATGGCACAGGGGGATACGCAGTATTTT CASSQGMAQGDTQYF